Listed below are T cell receptor beta chains from one sample, sequenced in a study of blood T cell repertoires in COVID-19. Profiled with immunoSEQ multiplex PCR; TCRdb holds only in-frame clones, not every one. The profile covers around 92,000 clones, with 86% appearing a single time and 13% taken by the ten largest. Sequencing was performed on peripheral blood. The receptors were gathered from a woman between 55 and 75 years old in a cohort sampled during active or convalescent COVID-19. The CDR3 runs from the conserved cysteine through the conserved F or W. The D gene is left open where the match is weak. Where a row states a size, it is once, few, many or the class of an expanded clone; other rows omit it.

. | TRBJ2-7 | . | TRBV5-8 | CASSFGTSYEQYF | TGTGCCAGCAGCTTCGGGACTTCCTACGAGCAGTACTTC
. | TRBJ1-2 | . | TRBV6-2/TRBV6-3 | CASSTRGVWYGYTF | TGTGCCAGCAGTACCAGGGGAGTGTGGTATGGCTACACCTTC
TRBD1 | TRBJ1-2 | once | TRBV19 | CASSRGRQGYGYTF | TGTGCCAGTAGTAGGGGTCGACAGGGGTACGGCTACACCTTC
. | TRBJ1-3 | . | TRBV14 | CASSQEVGQVGNTIYF | TGTGCCAGCAGCCAAGAGGTGGGGCAAGTTGGAAACACCATATATTTT
. | TRBJ1-5 | . | TRBV6-5 | CASSLNGLANQPQHF | TGTGCCAGCAGTCTGAATGGGCTGGCCAATCAGCCCCAGCATTTT
. | TRBJ1-2 | . | TRBV6-5 | CASRQTVNYGYTF | TGTGCCAGCAGACAGACAGTTAACTATGGCTACACCTTC
. | TRBJ1-4 | . | TRBV27 | CASSPLSRGEKLFF | TGTGCCAGCAGCCCTCTCTCTAGAGGTGAAAAACTGTTTTTT
TRBD1 | TRBJ1-2 | . | TRBV3-1/TRBV3-2 | CASSHPTGGNYGYTF | TGTGCCAGCAGCCACCCGACAGGGGGCAACTATGGCTACACCTTC
. | TRBJ1-3 | . | TRBV19 | CASSIVRRESSGNTIYF | TGTGCCAGTAGTATAGTCCGTCGGGAGAGCTCTGGAAACACCATATATTTT
TRBD2 | TRBJ2-5 | . | TRBV6-5 | CASSYSGGAGETQYF | TGTGCCAGCAGTTACAGCGGGGGGGCCGGGGAGACCCAGTACTTC
. | TRBJ1-4 | . | TRBV6-1 | CASSEARTPGVGKLFF | TGTGCCAGCAGTGAAGCTCGGACACCCGGTGTAGGAAAACTGTTTTTT
TRBD1 | TRBJ1-3 | . | TRBV4-1 | CASSQDGNRGLGGNTIYF | TGCGCCAGCAGCCAAGATGGGAACAGGGGGCTGGGTGGAAACACCATATATTTT
. | TRBJ2-7 | few | TRBV7-9 | CASKYNTGEQYF | TGTGCCAGCAAATATAACACGGGCGAGCAGTACTTC
. | TRBJ1-6 | . | TRBV2 | CASKDTGGNSPLHF | TGTGCCAGCAAGGACACTGGCGGAAATTCACCCCTCCACTTT
. | TRBJ1-1 | . | TRBV7-6 | CASSLGRVNTEAFF | TGTGCCAGCAGCTTAGGGCGGGTGAACACTGAAGCTTTCTTT
. | TRBJ1-4 | . | TRBV2 | CASREQGNFSGEKLFF | TGTGCCAGCAGGGAACAGGGTAATTTTTCCGGGGAAAAACTGTTTTTT
. | TRBJ1-6 | . | TRBV7-2 | CASSLQGLNNSPLHF | TGTGCCAGCAGCTTACAGGGACTCAATAATTCACCCCTCCACTTT
. | TRBJ2-7 | . | TRBV7-9 | CASSHGSYYEQYF | TGTGCCAGCAGCCATGGGAGCTACTACGAGCAGTACTTC
TRBD2 | TRBJ2-1 | . | TRBV5-1 | CASAGTSEKGEQFF | TGCGCCAGCGCGGGGACTAGCGAGAAGGGTGAGCAGTTCTTC
. | TRBJ2-7 | . | TRBV24-1 | CATSKGVPLYEQYF | TGTGCCACCAGTAAAGGGGTCCCCCTCTACGAGCAGTACTTC
. | TRBJ2-2 | . | TRBV28 | CATPDSNTGELFF | TGTGCCACCCCGGACTCGAACACCGGGGAGCTGTTTTTT
. | TRBJ1-1 | . | TRBV5-6 | CASSYTGATEAFF | TGTGCCAGCAGCTATACAGGAGCCACTGAAGCTTTCTTT
TRBD2 | TRBJ2-5 | . | TRBV2 | CASSAMGGEETQYF | TGTGCCAGCAGTGCTATGGGGGGGGAAGAGACCCAGTACTTC
TRBD2 | TRBJ2-2 | . | TRBV5-1 | CASSPGLAGGPDGAGELFF | TGCGCCAGCAGCCCGGGACTAGCGGGAGGCCCCGACGGTGCCGGGGAGCTGTTTTTT
. | TRBJ2-5 | . | TRBV6-6 | CASSRSGTLYQETQYF | TGTGCCAGCAGCCGATCCGGGACACTGTACCAAGAGACCCAGTACTTC
TRBD1 | TRBJ1-2 | . | TRBV19 | CASSKIPGQGSSGYTF | TGTGCCAGTAGTAAAATTCCGGGACAGGGGTCGAGTGGCTACACCTTC
TRBD1 | TRBJ2-5 | . | TRBV18 | CASSPRTGGVGETQYF | TGTGCCAGCTCACCTCGGACAGGGGGCGTGGGGGAGACCCAGTACTTC
. | TRBJ2-3 | once | TRBV7-6 | CASSQTVSGDTQYF | TGTGCCAGCAGCCAGACCGTCTCGGGAGATACGCAGTATTTT
. | TRBJ2-2 | . | TRBV23-1 | CASSWEGVDTGELFF | TGCGCCAGCAGTTGGGAGGGGGTGGACACCGGGGAGCTGTTTTTT
TRBD1 | TRBJ1-2 | once | TRBV5-8 | CASRGQANYGYTF | TGTGCCAGCAGGGGACAGGCGAACTATGGCTACACCTTC
TRBD1 | TRBJ2-7 | . | TRBV16 | CASSPGQGKQYF | TGTGCCAGCAGCCCGGGACAGGGGAAGCAGTACTTC
. | TRBJ2-7 | . | TRBV9 | CASTHRSSSYEQYF | TGTGCCAGCACCCACAGGTCCTCCTCCTACGAGCAGTACTTC
. | TRBJ2-1 | . | TRBV27 | CASSLDFLSYNEQFF | TGTGCCAGCAGTTTAGACTTTCTTTCCTACAATGAGCAGTTCTTC